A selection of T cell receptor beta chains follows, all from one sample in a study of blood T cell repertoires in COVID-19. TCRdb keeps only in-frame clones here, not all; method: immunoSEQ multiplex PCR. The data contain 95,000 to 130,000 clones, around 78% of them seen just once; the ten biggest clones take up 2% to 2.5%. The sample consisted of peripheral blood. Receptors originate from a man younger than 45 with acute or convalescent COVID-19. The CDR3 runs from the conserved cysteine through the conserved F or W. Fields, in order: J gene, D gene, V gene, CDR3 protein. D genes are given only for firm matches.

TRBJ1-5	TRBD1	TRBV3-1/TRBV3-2	CASSQQGAGQPQHF
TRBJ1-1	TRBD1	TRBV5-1	CASSPRTGEGRGEAFF
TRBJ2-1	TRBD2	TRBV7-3	CASSHGTSGIDEQFF
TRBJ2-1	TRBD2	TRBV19	CASSMTPTSGTYNEQFF
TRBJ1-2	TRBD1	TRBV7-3	CASSFQLPGQGQSNYGYTF
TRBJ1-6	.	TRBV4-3	CASSQEYLYREIDYNSPLHF
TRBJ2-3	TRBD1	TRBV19	CASCSTGASGDTQYF
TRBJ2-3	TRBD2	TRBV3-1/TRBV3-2	CASGLAGGRTDTQYF
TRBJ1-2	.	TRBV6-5	CAAQGGYGYTF
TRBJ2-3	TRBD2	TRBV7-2	CASSSSERGGDSTDTQYF
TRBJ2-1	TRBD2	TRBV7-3	CASSRRLAETNNEQFF
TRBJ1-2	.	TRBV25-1	CASSESLSSNYGYTF
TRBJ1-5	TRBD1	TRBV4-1	CASSRTDRGNQPQHF
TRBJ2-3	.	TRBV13	CASSPQGADTQYF
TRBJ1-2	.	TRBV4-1	CASSQSPQGTNYGYTF
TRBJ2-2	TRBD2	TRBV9	CASSPTRLAGNTGELFF
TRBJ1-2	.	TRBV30	CAWSLGYEGVGYGYTF
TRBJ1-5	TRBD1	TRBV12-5	CASGLVLGGPSNQPQHF
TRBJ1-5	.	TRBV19	CASSIRVDSNQPQHF
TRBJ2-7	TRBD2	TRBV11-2	CASSLAGGAYEQYF
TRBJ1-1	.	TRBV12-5	CASGPESHTEAFF
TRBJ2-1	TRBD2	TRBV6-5	CASSLAGVSYNEQFF
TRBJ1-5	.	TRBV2	CASCYSNQPQHF
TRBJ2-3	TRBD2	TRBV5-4	CASSPLAAGADTQYF
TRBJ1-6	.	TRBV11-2	CASSRDGGHNSPLHF
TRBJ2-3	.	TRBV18	CASSPQGDTQYF
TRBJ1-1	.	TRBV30	CAWSVRWTDMNTEAFF
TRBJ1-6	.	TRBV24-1	CATSDLPISRGDNSPLHF
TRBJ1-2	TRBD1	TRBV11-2	CASSLDQQGAYGYTF
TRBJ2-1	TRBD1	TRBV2	CASSVWTGYEQFF
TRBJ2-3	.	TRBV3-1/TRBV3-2	CASSQDFAVGHTQYF
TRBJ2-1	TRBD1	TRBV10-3	CAISEQGAGNEQFF
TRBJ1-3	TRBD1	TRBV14	CASSLGQGVFGNTIYF
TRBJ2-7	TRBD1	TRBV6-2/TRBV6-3	CASSRGLEQYF
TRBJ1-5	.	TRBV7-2	CASSDRGRNQPQHF
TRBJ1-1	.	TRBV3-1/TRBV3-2	CASSQVMGGSAFF
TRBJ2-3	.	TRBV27	CASSPRGRASTDTQYF
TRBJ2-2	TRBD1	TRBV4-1	CASSQAQGDGFGELFF
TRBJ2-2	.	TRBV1	CTSSQDQGADTGELFF
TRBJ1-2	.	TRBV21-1	CASSKVKDKFYTF
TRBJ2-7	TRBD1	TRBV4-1	CASSLSGQGIVGEQYF
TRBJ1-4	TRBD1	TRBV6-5	CASSLGQAGEKLFF
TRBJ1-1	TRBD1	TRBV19	CASSISDRSLTAFF
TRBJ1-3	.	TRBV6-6	CASSLRTAGNTIYF
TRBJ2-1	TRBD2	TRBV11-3	CASSLGGGNEQFF
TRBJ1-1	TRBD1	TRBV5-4	CASSSTGGIEAFF
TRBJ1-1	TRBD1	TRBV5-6	CASSWDRGITEAFF
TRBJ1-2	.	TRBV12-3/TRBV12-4	CAIVGTVGYTF
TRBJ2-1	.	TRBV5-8	CASSLASGPYNEQFF
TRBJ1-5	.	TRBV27	CASSSGVDSNQPQHF